What follows is one T cell receptor beta chain and its context. The CDR3 has 15 residues. The V gene's germline CDR1 is LGHDT and CDR2 YNNKEL (reference sequence). V lost 4 bases, J lost 3 bases, and 6 bases stayed unmatched. The repertoire was sequenced with immunoSEQ multiplex PCR; TCRdb's copy has only in-frame clones and lacks some. The sample includes some 49,000 clones, roughly 89% of them seen just once. This specimen comes from a study of T cell responses to AZD1222 COVID-19 vaccine. The specimen comprised peripheral blood, sampled 28 days after the second AZD1222 dose. The V and J genes are TRBV3-1 (or the pseudogene TRBV3-2) and TRBJ1-1, with 9 bases matching TRBD1. The TCR sequence derives from an adult who received the AZD1222 COVID-19 vaccine. The CDR3 sequence is CASSRGGQGHTEAFF. Here the CDR3 DNA reads TGTGCCAGCAGCCGCGGGGGACAGGGCCACACTGAAGCTTTCTTT.